This T cell receptor (beta chain) was found in a study of blood T cell repertoires in COVID-19. In this sample, this clone turned up a few times. V shed 4 bases and J shed 5 bases, with 17 bases lying between them. The CDR3 contains 15 residues. Germline CDR1 reads MDHEN; CDR2 reads SYDVKM. Here immunoSEQ multiplex PCR was the method, and the copy in TCRdb shows in-frame clones only, minus some. This repertoire shows under 400,000 clones, roughly 90% found once; its top ten account for 6.5%. The receptor was isolated from a man between 18 and 29 years old with active or convalescent COVID-19. The sample consisted of peripheral blood. The V call is TRBV28, the J call TRBJ1-1; D might be TRBD1 (5 bases). This CDR3 is CASSSPSGAGTEAFF. CDR3 sequence (DNA): TGTGCCAGCAGTTCCCCGAGTGGGGCTGGGACTGAAGCTTTCTTT. Full variable domain (missing parts from reference TRBV28 and TRBJ1-1): DVKVTQSSRYLVKRTGEKVFLECVQDMDHENMFWYRQDPGLGLRLIYFSYDVKMKEKGDIPEGYSVSREKKERFSLILESASTNQTSMYLCASSSPSGAGTEAFFGQGTRLTVV.